This TCR beta chain was sequenced in a study of T cells in Graves' hyperthyroidism and ophthalmopathy (dated by TCRdb to about 2019). About the full investigation: Peripheral blood samples were taken at the time of initial diagnosis, prior to any treatment. In roughly six Graves' hyperthyroidism patients, the study also compared T-cell repertoires from thyroid tissue with T-cell repertoires from blood. To identify distinguishing TCR V-J signatures, a discovery cohort of 100 or so patients was used, comprising 43 with Graves' ophthalmopathy and around 57 with stable Graves' hyperthyroidism. Whether ophthalmopathy could be predicted prospectively was tested in an independent validation cohort made up of roughly 20 hyperthyroidism patients plus 17 patients who later progressed to ophthalmopathy. The 85 to 100 discovery patients were randomly split 7:3 into training and test sets. Once sampling was done, hyperthyroidism patients were given methimazole at a starting dose of 30 mg daily, whereas ophthalmopathy patients were given high-dose intravenous methylprednisolone. According to the paper, TCR Vbeta CDR3 sequencing was carried out on over 130 peripheral blood samples, which came from 40 to 45 ophthalmopathy, 75 or so hyperthyroidism and about 17 progressor patients.

Its CDR3 holds 14 amino acids, cysteine through phenylalanine. Of all the DNA, just the CDR3 is kept, 42 bases in frame from base 1. For CDR1 and CDR2, the germline V gene lists MNHEY and SVGAGI. V and J are truncated by 0 bases and 8 bases respectively, leaving an intervening sequence of 13 bases. In this sample, this clonotype turned up a few times. Its antigen remains undetermined. Qualities for individual bases were not recorded, and no much larger clone is one base off. TCR beta CDR3 regions were amplified from RNA transcripts. A first-round RT-PCR of the TCR CDR3 used the HTBI primer set with the Qiagen OneStep RT-PCR kit. A second multiplex PCR round built the libraries, followed by size selection and purification. Libraries were sequenced paired-end with 100 bp reads on an Illumina HiSeq2000. The published analysis was carried out like this. SOAPnuke was used to process the raw data, removing reads that contained adapters or uncalled bases, had a mean Phred below 15, or lacked an exact match to the constant primer or identifier. High-quality paired reads were merged with COPE v1.2.5, and unique nucleotide sequences were defined as clonotypes. MiTCR v1.1 was used to align the clonotypes against IMGT TRBV, TRBD and TRBJ reference segments. Only V-J combinations with frequency above 0.0001, covering roughly 99% of repertoires, were analysed. The TCS score was defined as F50 (clonal expansion) divided by E x V (chaos), with BLOSUM62-based TCRdist calculated between CDR3 peptides within each V-J. Welch's t-statistics and random forest reduced fewer than 600 V-J features to 10 to 15, which were used in a naive Bayes classifier (R e1071). Through fastp at Q25 and MiXCR, TCRdb rebuilt clones from the public reads, retaining in-frame beta chains. Identical CDR3 protein sequences are pooled into one entry, listed with their most common genes and DNA. The V and J calls were not made by the authors but by TCRdb's processing. Counted in this sample were about 550,000 distinct CDR3 sequences; 20% of them appeared once. The ten top clones hold 26% of the sample.

Stable Graves' hyperthyroidism was defined as the absence of progression to ophthalmopathy over 18 months of follow-up. The hyperthyroidism patients were between 18 and 65 years old and newly diagnosed, with a disease duration of less than 2 months. The study excluded patients with uncontrolled infections, other autoimmune diseases, pregnancy or lactation. Diagnoses were established on the basis of clinical symptoms, serum thyroxine and TRAb, thyroid ultrasound, and orbital computed tomography. PBMCs were separated from roughly 10 ml of fresh peripheral blood using Ficoll-Paque density gradient centrifugation. Total RNA was extracted with Trizol reagent, and quality was checked on an Agilent 2100 Bioanalyzer. General findings and caveats noted by the study authors: Sample size was not statistically predetermined, and blinding of investigators to group allocation was not performed. Most expanded thyroid clonotypes (frequency above 0.001) were also detected in blood, suggesting blood repertoires may reflect thyroid immune responses. In cross-validation, a model built on a 13 V-J signature told ophthalmopathy apart from stable hyperthyroidism with approximately 90% sensitivity and roughly 82% specificity, and in testing the same model reached 80%/75%. In validation, the model predicted progression to ophthalmopathy a median of roughly six months before onset, with approximately 70% sensitivity and about 75% specificity.

The sequencing sample was made of blood. This clonotype originated in a man between 18 and 35 years old with Graves' hyperthyroidism. The chain joins TRBV6-5 to TRBJ1-2; a weak D assignment points to TRBD1 (5 bases agree). CDR3 reads: CASSYSKQGRGYTF. Read as DNA, the sequence is TGTGCCAGCAGTTACTCGAAGCAGGGCAGGGGCTACACCTTC.